This T cell receptor (beta chain) was captured by sequencing in a study of T cell repertoires in cytomegalovirus infection. The overall study: Matching HLA type and CMV infection were both indicated by public TCR beta signatures. Study-wide results and caveats: Dominating the ex vivo response were HLA-C-restricted CMV-specific TCR beta clonotypes.

This clonotype was seen repeatedly, ten times or more. Its antigen is currently unknown. The length of the CDR3 is 14 residues. Germline V lookup: CDR1 MGHDK, CDR2 SYGVNS. V dropped 0 bases and J dropped 2 bases, with 6 bases sitting between them. TCRdb ran MiXCR on the reads and lists one entry per CDR3 protein. The data show about 460,000 distinct CDR3 sequences, with about 10% seen just once and about 10% held by the top ten. The source material was PBMCs. The chain is built from TRBV25-1 and TRBJ2-3; D ambiguous. This TCR came from a human donor in good health (CMV status not recorded). Some clones in this sample may be carry-over from other donors' samples. DNA of the CDR3: TGTGCCAGCAGTGAATATGATTCCACAGATACGCAGTATTTT. Residues: CASSEYDSTDTQYF.